A single sample gave rise to the 5 T cell receptor beta chains below, sequenced in a study of post-analysis software for immune sequencing data. Regarding the study as a whole: Elevated frequency relative to controls characterized roughly 5 TRBV segments in patients, TRBV5-6, TRBV5-1 and TRBV20-1 among them.

Presence of unique molecular identifiers characterized the TCR beta cDNA libraries. TCRdb re-called the PCR reads through MiXCR, storing one row per CDR3 protein. The repertoire includes around 400,000 distinct CDR3 sequences, less than 40% of them detected once, and about an eighth sits in the top ten. These receptors have no identified antigens. Sequencing used blood. The source of these receptors is a girl aged 10-17 years with multiple sclerosis.

This chain connects TRBV7-8 to TRBJ2-7; D is undetermined. Germline-derived CDR1 and CDR2 are SGHVS and FQNEAQ. The CDR3 is made up of 17 amino acids. Trimming cost V 5 bases and J 3 bases, with 23 bases left between them. The DNA for the CDR3 is TGTGCCAGCAGCCCCTTGACCCGTAGCTTTAGGCGCTACGAGCAGTACTTC. This sequence encodes CASSPLTRSFRRYEQYF.

The rearrangement joins TRBV7-8 to TRBJ2-5; 10 positions agree with TRBD2. CDR1 and CDR2 (germline): SGHVS, FQNEAQ. J gave up 7 bases and V 5 bases, and 10 bases lay outside the gene matches. The CDR3 loop spans 15 amino acids. CDR3 region: CASSQSGGAQPTQYF. The CDR3 DNA follows: TGTGCCAGCAGCCAAAGCGGGGGGGCCCAACCGACCCAGTACTTC.

The chain links TRBV29-1 to TRBJ1-2; maybe TRBD1 (5 bases). V was trimmed by 4 bases and J by 6 bases, leaving 9 bases between them. Germline V gene data show CDR1 as SQVTM and CDR2 as ANQGSEA. The CDR3 is made up of 11 amino acids. The CDR3 loop is CSVVRDDGYTF. The CDR3 coding sequence is TGCAGCGTTGTCAGGGATGATGGCTACACCTTC. The whole variable domain, remainder taken from reference TRBV29-1 and TRBJ1-2, is SAVISQKPSRDICQRGTSLTIQCQVDSQVTMMFWYRQQPGQSLTLIATANQGSEATYESGFVIDKFPISRPNLTFSTLTVSNMSPEDSSIYLCSVVRDDGYTFGSGTRLTVV.

This rearrangement joins TRBV18 to TRBJ2-7; D not resolved. Germline V gene lookup returns CDR1 KGHSH and CDR2 LQKENI. The CDR3 has 14 amino acids. The ends were cut back, 2 bases at V and 2 bases at J, with 10 bases in the middle. Here the CDR3 reads CASSPGDIPYEQYF. DNA for the CDR3: TGTGCCAGCTCACCAGGGGATATCCCCTACGAGCAGTACTTC.

This clonotype was counted a few times. The chain is built from TRBV7-9 and TRBJ1-6, with 7 positions matching TRBD1. Germline V lookup: CDR1 SEHNR, CDR2 FQNEAQ (reference sequence). V lost 3 bases to trimming and J lost 4 bases; unmatched junction nucleotides: 3. The CDR3 contains 15 residues. The DNA for the CDR3 is TGTGCCAGCAGCTTGGGACAGCGTTATAATTCACCCCTCCACTTT. It is translated as CASSLGQRYNSPLHF.